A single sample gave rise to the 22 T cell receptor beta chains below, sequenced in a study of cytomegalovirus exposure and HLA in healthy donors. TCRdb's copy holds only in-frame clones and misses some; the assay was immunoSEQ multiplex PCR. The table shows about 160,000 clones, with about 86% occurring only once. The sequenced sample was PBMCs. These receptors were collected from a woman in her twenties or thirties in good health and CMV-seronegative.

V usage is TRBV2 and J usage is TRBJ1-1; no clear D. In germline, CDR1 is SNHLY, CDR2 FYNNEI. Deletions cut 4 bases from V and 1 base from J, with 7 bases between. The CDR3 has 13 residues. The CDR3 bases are TGTGCCAGCAGTGGACAACAGAACACTGAAGCTTTCTTT. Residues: CASSGQQNTEAFF.

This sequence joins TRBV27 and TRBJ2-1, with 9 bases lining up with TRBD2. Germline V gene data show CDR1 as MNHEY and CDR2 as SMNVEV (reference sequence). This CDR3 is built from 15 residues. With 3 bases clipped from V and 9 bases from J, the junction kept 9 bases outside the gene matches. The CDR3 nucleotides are TGTGCCAGCAGTTTTAACGGCGGGGGGGCAATTGAGCAGTTCTTC. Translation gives CASSFNGGGAIEQFF.

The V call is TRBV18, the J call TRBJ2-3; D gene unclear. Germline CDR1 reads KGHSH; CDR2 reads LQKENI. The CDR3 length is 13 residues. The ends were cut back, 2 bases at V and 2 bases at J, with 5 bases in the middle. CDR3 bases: TGTGCCAGCTCACCATACAACACAGATACGCAGTATTTT. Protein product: CASSPYNTDTQYF.

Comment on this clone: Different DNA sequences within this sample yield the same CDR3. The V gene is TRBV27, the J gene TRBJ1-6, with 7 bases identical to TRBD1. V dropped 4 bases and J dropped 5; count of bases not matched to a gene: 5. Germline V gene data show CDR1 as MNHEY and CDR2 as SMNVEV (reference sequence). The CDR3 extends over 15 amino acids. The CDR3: CASSSAGTDNSPLHF. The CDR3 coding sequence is TGTGCCAGCAGTTCCGCCGGGACAGATAATTCACCCCTCCACTTT.

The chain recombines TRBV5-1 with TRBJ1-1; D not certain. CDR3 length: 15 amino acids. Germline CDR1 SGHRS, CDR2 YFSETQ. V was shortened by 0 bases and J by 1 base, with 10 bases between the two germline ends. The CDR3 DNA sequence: TGCGCCAGCAGCTTGGAGGTACAGCCGAACACTGAAGCTTTCTTT. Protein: CASSLEVQPNTEAFF.

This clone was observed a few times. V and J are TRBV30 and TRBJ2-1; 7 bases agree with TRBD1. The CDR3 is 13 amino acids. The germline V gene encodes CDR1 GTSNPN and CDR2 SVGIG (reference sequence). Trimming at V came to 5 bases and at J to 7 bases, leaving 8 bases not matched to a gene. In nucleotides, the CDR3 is TGTGCCTGGCAGGGACAGACCTTTAATGAGCAGTTCTTC. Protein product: CAWQGQTFNEQFF. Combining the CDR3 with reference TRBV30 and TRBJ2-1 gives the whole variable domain SQTIHQWPATLVQPVGSPLSLECTVEGTSNPNLYWYRQAAGRGLQLLFYSVGIGQISSEVPQNLSASRPQDRQFILSSKKLLLSDSGFYLCAWQGQTFNEQFFGPGTRLTVL.

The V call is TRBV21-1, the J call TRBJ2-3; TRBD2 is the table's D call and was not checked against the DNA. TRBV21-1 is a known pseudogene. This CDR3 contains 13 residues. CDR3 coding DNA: TGTGCCAGCAGTGCAGCGAACCTTCATACGCAGTATTTT. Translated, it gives CASSAANLHTQYF.

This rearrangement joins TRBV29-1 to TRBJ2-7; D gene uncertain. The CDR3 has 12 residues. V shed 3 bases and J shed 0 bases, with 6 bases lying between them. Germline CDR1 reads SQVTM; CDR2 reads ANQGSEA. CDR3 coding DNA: TGCAGCGTTGACTCCGGCTCCTACGAGCAGTACTTC. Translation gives CSVDSGSYEQYF.

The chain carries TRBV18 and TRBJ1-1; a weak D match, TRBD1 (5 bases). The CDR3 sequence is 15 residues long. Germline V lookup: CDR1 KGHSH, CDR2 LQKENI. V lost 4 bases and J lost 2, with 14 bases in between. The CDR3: CASSLGGAVNTEAFF. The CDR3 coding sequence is TGTGCCAGCTCACTCGGAGGGGCGGTAAACACTGAAGCTTTCTTT. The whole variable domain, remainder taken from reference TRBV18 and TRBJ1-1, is NAGVMQNPRHLVRRRGQEARLRCSPMKGHSHVYWYRQLPEEGLKFMVYLQKENIIDESGMPKERFSAEFPKEGPSILRIQQVVRGDSAAYFCASSLGGAVNTEAFFGQGTRLTVV.

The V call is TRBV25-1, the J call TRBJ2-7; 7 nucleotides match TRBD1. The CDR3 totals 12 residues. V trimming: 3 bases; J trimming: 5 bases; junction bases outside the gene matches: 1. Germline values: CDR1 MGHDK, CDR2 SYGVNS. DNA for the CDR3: TGTGCCAGCAGTGAGACAGGGAACGAGCAGTACTTC. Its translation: CASSETGNEQYF.

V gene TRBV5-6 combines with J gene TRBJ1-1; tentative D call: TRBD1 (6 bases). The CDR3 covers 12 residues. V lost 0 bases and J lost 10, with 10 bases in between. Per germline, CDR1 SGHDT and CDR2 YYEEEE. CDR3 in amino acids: CASSLGGGPAFF. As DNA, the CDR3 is TGTGCCAGCAGCTTGGGGGGGGGCCCAGCTTTCTTT.

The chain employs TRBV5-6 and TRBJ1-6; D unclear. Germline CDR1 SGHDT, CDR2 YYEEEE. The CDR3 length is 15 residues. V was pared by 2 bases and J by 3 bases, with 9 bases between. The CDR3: CASSLGQNYNSPLHF. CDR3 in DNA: TGTGCCAGCAGCTTAGGTCAGAACTATAATTCACCCCTCCACTTT. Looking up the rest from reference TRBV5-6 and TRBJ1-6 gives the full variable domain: DAGVTQSPTHLIKTRGQQVTLRCSPKSGHDTVSWYQQALGQGPQFIFQYYEEEERQRGNFPDRFSGHQFPNYSSELNVNALLLGDSALYLCASSLGQNYNSPLHFGNGTRLTVT.

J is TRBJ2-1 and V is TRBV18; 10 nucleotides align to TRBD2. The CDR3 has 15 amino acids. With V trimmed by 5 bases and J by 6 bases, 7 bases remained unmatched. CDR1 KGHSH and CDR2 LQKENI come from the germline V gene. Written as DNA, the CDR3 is TGTGCCAGCTCAGATCAGGGACTAGCGTTCAATGAGCAGTTCTTC. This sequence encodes CASSDQGLAFNEQFF.

The CDR3 bases are TGTGCCAGTAGCCTAACGGGACAGGGCAATCAGCCCCAGCATTTT. Its translation: CASSLTGQGNQPQHF. The rearrangement joins TRBV19 to TRBJ1-5, with TRBD1 matching over 8 bases. This CDR3 contains 15 residues. Germline V gene data show CDR1 as LNHDA and CDR2 as SQIVND (reference sequence). V shed 6 bases and J 2 bases; nucleotides not matched to a gene: 6.

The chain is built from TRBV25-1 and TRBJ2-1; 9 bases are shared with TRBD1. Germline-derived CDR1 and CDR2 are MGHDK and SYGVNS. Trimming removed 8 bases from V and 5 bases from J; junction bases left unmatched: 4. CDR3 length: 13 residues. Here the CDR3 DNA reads TGTGCCAGCTTGGGACAGGGTAACAATGAGCAGTTCTTC. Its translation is CASLGQGNNEQFF.

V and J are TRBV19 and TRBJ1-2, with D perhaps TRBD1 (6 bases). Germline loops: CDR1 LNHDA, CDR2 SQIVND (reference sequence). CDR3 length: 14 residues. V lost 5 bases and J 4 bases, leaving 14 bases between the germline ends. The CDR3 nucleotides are TGTGCCAGTAGTCGACAGGCGACAAGCTATGGCTACACCTTC. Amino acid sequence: CASSRQATSYGYTF.

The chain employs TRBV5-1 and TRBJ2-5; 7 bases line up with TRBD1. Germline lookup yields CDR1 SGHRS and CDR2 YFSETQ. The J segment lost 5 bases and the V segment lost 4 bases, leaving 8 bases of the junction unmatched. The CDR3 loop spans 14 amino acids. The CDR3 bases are TGCGCCAGCAGCCAGGGACAGTTCGGGGAGACCCAGTACTTC. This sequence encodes CASSQGQFGETQYF.

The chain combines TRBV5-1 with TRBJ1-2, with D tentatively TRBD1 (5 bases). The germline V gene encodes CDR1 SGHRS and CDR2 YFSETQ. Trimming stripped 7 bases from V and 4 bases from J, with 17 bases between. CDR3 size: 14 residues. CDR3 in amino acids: CASSLPRDGYGYTF. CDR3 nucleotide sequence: TGCGCCAGCTCCCTCCCCCGGGACGGCTATGGCTACACCTTC.

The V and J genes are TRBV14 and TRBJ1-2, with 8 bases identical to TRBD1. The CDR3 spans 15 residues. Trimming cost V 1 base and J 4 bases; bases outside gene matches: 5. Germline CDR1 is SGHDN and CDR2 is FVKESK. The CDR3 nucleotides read TGTGCCAGCAGCCAAGGATCAGGGACAGGCTATGGCTACACCTTC. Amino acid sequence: CASSQGSGTGYGYTF.

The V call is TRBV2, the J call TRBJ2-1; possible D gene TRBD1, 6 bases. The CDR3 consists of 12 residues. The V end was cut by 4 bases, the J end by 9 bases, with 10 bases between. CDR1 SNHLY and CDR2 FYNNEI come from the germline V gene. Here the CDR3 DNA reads TGTGCCAGCAGTGGACAGGCTGGTGAGCAGTTCTTC. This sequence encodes CASSGQAGEQFF.

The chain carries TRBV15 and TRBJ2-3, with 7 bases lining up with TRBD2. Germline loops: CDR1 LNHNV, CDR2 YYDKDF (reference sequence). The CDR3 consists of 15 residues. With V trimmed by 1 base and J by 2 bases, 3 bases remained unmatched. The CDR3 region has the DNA TGTGCCACCAGCAGAGGGGAGGGCCTCACAGATACGCAGTATTTT. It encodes CATSRGEGLTDTQYF.

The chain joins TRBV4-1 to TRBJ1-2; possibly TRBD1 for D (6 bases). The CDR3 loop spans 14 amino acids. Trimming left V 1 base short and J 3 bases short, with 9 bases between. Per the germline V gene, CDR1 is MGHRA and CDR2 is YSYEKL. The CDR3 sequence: CASSQVEGDYGYTF. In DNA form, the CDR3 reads TGCGCCAGCAGCCAAGTGGAGGGGGACTATGGCTACACCTTC.